A selection of T cell receptor beta chains follows, all from one sample in a study of beta chain features in type 1 diabetes. The assay was immunoSEQ multiplex PCR, and TCRdb's table has in-frame clones only and misses some. The profile covers 900,000 or so clones, with 15% to 20% appearing a single time and about 0.02% taken by the ten largest. Material for sequencing was naive CD4+ T cells from blood. Source of these receptors: a woman aged 18-29 years in good health. The CDR3 runs from the conserved cysteine through the conserved F or W. The D gene is left open where the match is weak. The size entry is marked missing in some rows and otherwise reads once, few, many or a size class.

j_call d_call clone_size v_call cdr3_aa cdr3_nt
TRBJ2-7 - few TRBV6-6 CASSYSQFRDEQYF TGTGCCAGCAGTTACTCGCAATTTCGCGACGAGCAGTACTTC
TRBJ2-1 TRBD2 - TRBV6-5 CATHPGGYSYNEQFF TGTGCCACACACCCGGGGGGATACTCCTACAATGAGCAGTTCTTC
TRBJ2-6 - - TRBV5-1 CASSFRTDSSGANVLTF TGCGCCAGCAGCTTTAGGACTGACTCCTCTGGGGCCAACGTCCTGACTTTC
TRBJ2-5 - few TRBV28 CASSFGRETQYF TGTGCCAGCAGTTTTGGCAGGGAGACCCAGTACTTC
TRBJ2-1 - - TRBV15 CATSRDSLASSSYNEQFF TGTGCCACCAGCAGAGATTCCCTAGCGTCGAGCTCCTACAATGAGCAGTTCTTC
TRBJ2-1 - few TRBV9 CASSVGPPAGEQFF TGTGCCAGCAGCGTAGGCCCCCCCGCGGGCGAGCAGTTCTTC
TRBJ1-1 - - TRBV7-9 CASSLINRRNTEAFF TGTGCCAGCAGCTTAATTAACAGGAGGAACACTGAAGCTTTCTTT
TRBJ1-4 - - TRBV25-1 CASTKGGREKLFF TGTGCCAGCACGAAAGGGGGGAGAGAAAAACTGTTTTTT
TRBJ2-1 TRBD2 - TRBV4-3 CASSQDGVAGGRLTYNEQFF TGCGCCAGCAGCCAAGATGGGGTAGCGGGAGGCCGACTAACCTACAATGAGCAGTTCTTC
TRBJ2-5 - few TRBV2 CASTRTPGQQETQYF TGTGCCAGCACCAGAACCCCCGGACAGCAGGAGACCCAGTACTTC
TRBJ2-2 TRBD1 - TRBV27 CASSLTGANTGELFF TGTGCCAGCAGTTTGACAGGGGCGAACACCGGGGAGCTGTTTTTT
TRBJ2-4 - - TRBV11-3 CASSPGWGPTKNIQYF TGTGCCAGCAGCCCCGGGTGGGGCCCGACCAAAAACATTCAGTACTTC
TRBJ1-4 - - TRBV19 CASSIGGLNNEKLFF TGTGCCAGTAGTATAGGAGGACTCAATAATGAAAAACTGTTTTTT
TRBJ2-5 - few TRBV11-2 CASTLGGEETQYF TGTGCCAGCACCCTGGGCGGGGAAGAGACCCAGTACTTC
TRBJ2-3 TRBD2 few TRBV29-1 CSVPRTSGRASTDTQYF TGCAGCGTTCCTCGGACTAGCGGGAGGGCAAGCACAGATACGCAGTATTTT
TRBJ1-5 - few TRBV28 CASSDNPRLRPQHF TGTGCCAGCAGTGATAATCCCCGATTGAGGCCCCAGCATTTT
TRBJ2-5 - - TRBV7-2 CASSLVSGSQETQYF TGTGCCAGCAGCTTGGTTAGCGGATCACAAGAGACCCAGTACTTC
TRBJ2-2 - - TRBV10-3 CANGQYTGELFF TGTGCCAATGGACAGTACACCGGGGAGCTGTTTTTT
TRBJ1-4 - few TRBV4-2 CASRRTPGSEKLFF TGTGCCAGCAGACGTACCCCAGGGAGTGAAAAACTGTTTTTT
TRBJ2-7 - - TRBV27 CASSTQTGRIPYEQYF TGTGCCAGCAGTACGCAGACAGGGAGGATTCCCTACGAGCAGTACTTC
TRBJ2-7 TRBD2 - TRBV5-1 CASSSVVWGLESPYEQYF TGCGCCAGCAGCAGTGTCGTTTGGGGACTAGAATCACCCTACGAGCAGTACTTC
TRBJ1-3 - - TRBV15 CATSREPYAGIGNTIYF TGTGCCACCAGCAGAGAACCTTATGCTGGGATTGGAAACACCATATATTTT
TRBJ2-1 TRBD1 few TRBV7-9 CASRPGQGSNEQFF TGTGCCAGCCGTCCGGGACAGGGGTCGAATGAGCAGTTCTTC
TRBJ2-5 - - TRBV11-1 CASSLGGFAGTTETQYF TGTGCCAGCAGCTTAGGTGGTTTCGCGGGAACTACGGAGACCCAGTACTTC
TRBJ2-1 - - TRBV7-2 CASSVGYNEQFF TGTGCCAGCAGTGTCGGGTACAATGAGCAGTTCTTC
TRBJ2-1 TRBD2 - TRBV7-2 CASSQRGPVYNEQFF TGTGCCAGCAGTCAGCGGGGCCCCGTCTACAATGAGCAGTTCTTC
TRBJ2-1 - - TRBV9 CASSVGGYEQFF TGTGCCAGCAGCGTAGGAGGTTATGAGCAGTTCTTC